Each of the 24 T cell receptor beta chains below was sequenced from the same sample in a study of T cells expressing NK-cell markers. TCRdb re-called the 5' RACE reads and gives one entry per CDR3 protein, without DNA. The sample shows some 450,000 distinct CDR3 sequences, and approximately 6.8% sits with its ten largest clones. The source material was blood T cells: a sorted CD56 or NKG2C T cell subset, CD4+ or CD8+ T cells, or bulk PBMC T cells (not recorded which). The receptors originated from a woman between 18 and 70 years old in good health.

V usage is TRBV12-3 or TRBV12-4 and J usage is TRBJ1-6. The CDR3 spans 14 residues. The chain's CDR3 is CASTLRGAGSPLHF.

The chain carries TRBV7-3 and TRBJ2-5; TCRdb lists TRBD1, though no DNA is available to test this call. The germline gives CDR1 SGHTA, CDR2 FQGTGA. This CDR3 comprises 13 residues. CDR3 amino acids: CASSPGPGGTQYF.

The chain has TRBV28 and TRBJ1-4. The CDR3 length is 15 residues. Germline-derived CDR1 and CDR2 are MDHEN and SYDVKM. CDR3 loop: CASSLAGRGHEKLFF.

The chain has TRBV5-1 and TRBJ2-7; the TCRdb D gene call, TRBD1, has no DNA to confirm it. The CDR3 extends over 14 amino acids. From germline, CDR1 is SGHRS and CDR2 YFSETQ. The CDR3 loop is CASSLEAGVNEQYF. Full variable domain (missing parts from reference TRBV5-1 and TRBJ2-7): KAGVTQTPRYLIKTRGQQVTLSCSPISGHRSVSWYQQTPGQGLQFLFEYFSETQRNKGNFPGRFSGRQFSNSRSEMNVSTLELGDSALYLCASSLEAGVNEQYFGPGTRLTVT.

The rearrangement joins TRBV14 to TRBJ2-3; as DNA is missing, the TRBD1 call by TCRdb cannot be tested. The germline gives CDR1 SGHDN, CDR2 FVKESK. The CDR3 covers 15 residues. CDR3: CASSPRPLGPDTQYF.

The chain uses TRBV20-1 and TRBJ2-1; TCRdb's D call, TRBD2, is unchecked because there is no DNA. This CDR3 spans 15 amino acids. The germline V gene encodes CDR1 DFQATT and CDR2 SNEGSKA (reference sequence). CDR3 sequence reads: CSAGSSGRANNEQFF.

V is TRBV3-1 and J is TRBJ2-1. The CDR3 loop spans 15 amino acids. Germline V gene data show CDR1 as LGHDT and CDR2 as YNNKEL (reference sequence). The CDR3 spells CASSQDLGGYNEQFF.

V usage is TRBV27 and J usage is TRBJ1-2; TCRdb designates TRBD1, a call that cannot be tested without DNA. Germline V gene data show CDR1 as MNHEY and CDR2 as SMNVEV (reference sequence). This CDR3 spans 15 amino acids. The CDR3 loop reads CASSSRQGANYGYTF.

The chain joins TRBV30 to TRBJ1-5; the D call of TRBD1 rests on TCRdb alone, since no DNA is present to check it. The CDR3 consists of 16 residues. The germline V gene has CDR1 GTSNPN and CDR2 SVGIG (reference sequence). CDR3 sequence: CAWSPSGGAGNQPQHF.

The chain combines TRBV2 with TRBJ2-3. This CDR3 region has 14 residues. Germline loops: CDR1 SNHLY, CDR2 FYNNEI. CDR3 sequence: CASSEVIRTDTQYF.

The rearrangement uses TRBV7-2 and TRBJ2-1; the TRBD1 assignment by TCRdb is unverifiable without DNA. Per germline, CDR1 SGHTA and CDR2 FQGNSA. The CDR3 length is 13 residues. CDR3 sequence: CASSDSPRLGEFF.

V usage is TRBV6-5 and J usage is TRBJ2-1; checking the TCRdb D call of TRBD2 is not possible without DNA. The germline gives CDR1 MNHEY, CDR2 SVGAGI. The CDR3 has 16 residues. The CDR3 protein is CASSYPTSGGSNEQFF.

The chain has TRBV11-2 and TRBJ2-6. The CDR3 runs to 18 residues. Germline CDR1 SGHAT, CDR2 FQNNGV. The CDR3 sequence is CASSLIGGATTGANVLTF.

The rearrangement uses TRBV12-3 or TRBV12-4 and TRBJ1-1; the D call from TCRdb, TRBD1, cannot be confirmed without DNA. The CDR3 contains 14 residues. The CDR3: CASSPRDARQMAFF.

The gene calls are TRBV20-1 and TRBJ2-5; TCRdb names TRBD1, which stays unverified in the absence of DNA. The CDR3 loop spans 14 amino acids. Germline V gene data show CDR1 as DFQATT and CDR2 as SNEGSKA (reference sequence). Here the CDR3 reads CSARDKGQGETQYF.

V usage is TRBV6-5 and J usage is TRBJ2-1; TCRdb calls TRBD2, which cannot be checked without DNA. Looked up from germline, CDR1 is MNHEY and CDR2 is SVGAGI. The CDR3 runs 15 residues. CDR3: CASSYGLAGGNEQFF.

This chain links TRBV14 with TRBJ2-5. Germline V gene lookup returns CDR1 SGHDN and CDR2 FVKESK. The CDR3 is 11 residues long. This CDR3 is CASSQVGPQYF.

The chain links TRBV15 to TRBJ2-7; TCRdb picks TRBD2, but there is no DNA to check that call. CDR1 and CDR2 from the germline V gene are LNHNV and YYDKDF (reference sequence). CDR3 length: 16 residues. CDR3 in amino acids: CATSRDRVAGAGEQYF.

The CDR3 sequence: CASSLNGRGQGDYYGYTF. The V gene is TRBV11-2, the J gene TRBJ1-2; checking the TCRdb D call of TRBD1 is not possible without DNA. The CDR3 spans 18 residues. CDR1 is SGHAT and CDR2 is FQNNGV in the germline V gene.

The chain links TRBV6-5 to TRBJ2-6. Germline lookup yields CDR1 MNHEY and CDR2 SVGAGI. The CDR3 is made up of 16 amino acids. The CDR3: CASSYSEGSGANVLTF.

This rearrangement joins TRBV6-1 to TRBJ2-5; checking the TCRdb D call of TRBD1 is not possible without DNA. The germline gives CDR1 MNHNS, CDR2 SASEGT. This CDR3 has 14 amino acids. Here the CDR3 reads CASRRGGGQETQYF.

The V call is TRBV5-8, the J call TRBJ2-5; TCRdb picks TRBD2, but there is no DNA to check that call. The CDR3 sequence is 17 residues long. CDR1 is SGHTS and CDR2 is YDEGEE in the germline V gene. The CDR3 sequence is CASSLSRGIAGLETQYF.

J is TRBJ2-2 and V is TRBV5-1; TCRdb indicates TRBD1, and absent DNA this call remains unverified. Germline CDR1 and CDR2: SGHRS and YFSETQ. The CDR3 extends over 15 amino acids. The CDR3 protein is CASSEGQGDAGELFF.

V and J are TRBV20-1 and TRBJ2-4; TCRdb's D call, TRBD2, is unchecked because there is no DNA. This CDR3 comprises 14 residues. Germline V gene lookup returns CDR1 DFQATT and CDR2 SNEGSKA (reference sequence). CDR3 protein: CSARGSGVKNIQYF.